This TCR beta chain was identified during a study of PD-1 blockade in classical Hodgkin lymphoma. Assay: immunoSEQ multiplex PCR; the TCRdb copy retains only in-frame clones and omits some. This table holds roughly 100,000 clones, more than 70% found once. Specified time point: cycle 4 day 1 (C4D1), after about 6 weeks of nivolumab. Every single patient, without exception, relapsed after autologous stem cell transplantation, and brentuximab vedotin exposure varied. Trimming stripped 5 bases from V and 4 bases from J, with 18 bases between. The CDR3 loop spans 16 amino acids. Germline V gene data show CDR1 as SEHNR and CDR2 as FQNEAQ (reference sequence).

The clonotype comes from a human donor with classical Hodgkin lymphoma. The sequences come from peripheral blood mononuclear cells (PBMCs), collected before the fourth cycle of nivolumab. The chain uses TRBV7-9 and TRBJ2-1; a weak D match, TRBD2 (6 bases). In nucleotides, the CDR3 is TGTGCCAGCAGCCCCCGAACCGGGACTGAATACAATGAGCAGTTCTTC. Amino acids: CASSPRTGTEYNEQFF.